The TCR beta chain described here comes from a study of human T cells and chemical hapten exposure. Trimming took 6 bases from V and 10 from J, leaving 12 bases between them. This CDR3 is built from 11 residues. Germline V gene lookup returns CDR1 SNHLY and CDR2 FYNNEI. Described time point: pre-sensitization, week 0. The sample's treatment: therapeutic diphenylcyclopropenone sensitization with weekly scalp DPC. In this sample, this clonotype turned up a few times. TCRdb used MiXCR to reprocess the RACE reads, holding one entry per CDR3 protein. The repertoire consists of 250,000 or so distinct CDR3 sequences, with roughly 7.4% occurring once and the leading ten covering around 1.2%.

The chain links TRBV2 to TRBJ1-1; perhaps TRBD1 as D (6 bases). The clonotype comes from a man between 18 and 29 years old with alopecia areata. Some clones in this sample may be carry-over from other donors' samples. The specimen comprised whole blood, sampled in connection with sensitization to the hapten diphenylcyclopropenone (DPC). CDR3 coding DNA: TGTGCCAGCAGCCCACAGGGACCAGCTTTCTTT. Translation: CASSPQGPAFF.